These 25 T cell receptor beta chains were all obtained from the same sample, sequenced in a study of sequential checkpoint blockade in melanoma. Treatment given: randomized to nivolumab then ipilimumab (arm A) or the reverse (arm B). Sequenced by immunoSEQ multiplex PCR; TCRdb stores in-frame clones only, minus some. The sample holds 4,000 to 6,000 clones, around 69% seen once. The sequencing used CD8+ T cells sorted from blood (inferred from file names), collected from a patient given nivolumab and ipilimumab in sequence. The source of these receptors is a human donor with melanoma.

This clone was observed a single time. One junction end disagrees with the germline gene, perhaps due to a read error. The chain employs TRBV7-6 and TRBJ2-4, with 12 bases fitting TRBD2. The germline V gene has CDR1 SGHVS and CDR2 FNYEAQ. This CDR3 is 18 amino acids long. The CDR3 loop reads CASSYGTSGQLAKNTQYF. The CDR3 DNA reads TGTGCCAGCAGCTACGGGACTAGCGGGCAATTAGCCAAAAACACTCAGTACTTC. The variable domain in full, with the rest retrieved from reference TRBV7-6 and TRBJ2-4, is GAGVSQSPRYKVTKRGQDVALRCDPISGHVSLYWYRQALGQGPEFLTYFNYEAQQDKSGLPNDRFSAERPEGSISTLTIQRTEQRDSAMYRCASSYGTSGQLAKNTQYFGAGTRLSVL.

The chain links TRBV4-2 to TRBJ2-1; 9 bases agree with TRBD1. Trimming at V came to 3 bases and at J to 8 bases, leaving 11 bases not matched to a gene. The CDR3 loop spans 16 amino acids. Germline CDR1 and CDR2: LGHNA and YNFKEQ. In DNA form, the CDR3 reads TGTGCCAGCAGCCAGGCTATACCGGGACAGGGCGATGAGCAGTTCTTC. Amino acid sequence: CASSQAIPGQGDEQFF.

The chain carries TRBV7-9 and TRBJ2-2; 8 bases align to TRBD2. The CDR3 sequence is 16 residues long. Germline values: CDR1 SEHNR, CDR2 FQNEAQ (reference sequence). V shed 4 bases and J 3 bases; nucleotides not matched to a gene: 7. CDR3 in amino acids: CASSSRAGVDTGELFF. The CDR3 nucleotides are TGTGCCAGCAGCTCCCGAGCGGGGGTCGACACCGGGGAGCTGTTTTTT.

This clone came up a few times. The genes are TRBV5-6 and TRBJ1-1; D gene unclear. The CDR3 is made up of 12 amino acids. V was cut by 0 bases and J by 7 bases, with 7 bases left in between. Germline CDR1 and CDR2: SGHDT and YYEEEE. The CDR3 bases are TGTGCCAGCAGCTTGGCCCAGGTTGAAGCTTTCTTT. It specifies CASSLAQVEAFF.

The J gene is TRBJ2-1, the V gene TRBV7-9; TRBD2 aligns across 13 bases. This CDR3 region has 16 residues. In germline, CDR1 is SEHNR, CDR2 FQNEAQ (reference sequence). The J segment lost 4 bases and the V segment lost 3 bases, leaving 3 bases of the junction unmatched. For the CDR3, the DNA is TGTGCCAGCAGCTTGGGACTAGCGGGGCGGTACAATGAGCAGTTCTTC. This sequence encodes CASSLGLAGRYNEQFF.

The CDR3 coding sequence is TGTGCCAGCGCCCCGGTGTATGAGCAGTTCTTC. Protein sequence: CASAPVYEQFF. The rearrangement links TRBV2 to TRBJ2-1; D unclear. V lost 8 bases to trimming and J lost 8 bases, with 10 bases between them. The CDR3 is 11 amino acids. Germline loops: CDR1 SNHLY, CDR2 FYNNEI.

This clone showed up just once. The gene calls are TRBV6-4 and TRBJ2-1; 10 bases map to TRBD2. Germline assignment: CDR1 MRHNA and CDR2 SNTAGT. The length of the CDR3 is 15 residues. J gave up 5 bases and V 6 bases, and 7 bases lay outside the gene matches. The CDR3 DNA reads as TGTGCCAGCAGCTCTGGACTAGCGGAAAACAATGAGCAGTTCTTC. This codes for CASSSGLAENNEQFF.

The CDR3, as DNA: TGTGCCAGTAGTAGGTCTCCAGTAAAGTACAATCAGCCCCAGCATTTT. It translates to CASSRSPVKYNQPQHF. The chain uses TRBV19 and TRBJ1-5; D is undetermined. Germline CDR1 is LNHDA and CDR2 is SQIVND (reference sequence). This CDR3 spans 16 amino acids. V was clipped by 4 bases and J by 3 bases, with 16 bases between them.

The rearrangement links TRBV7-6 to TRBJ2-1, with TRBD2 matching over 11 bases. Trimming took 4 bases from V and 0 from J; bases not matched to a gene: 5. Germline lookup yields CDR1 SGHVS and CDR2 FNYEAQ. The CDR3 consists of 17 residues. DNA of the CDR3: TGTGCCAGCAGCTCACGACTAGCGGGAAGCTCCTACAATGAGCAGTTCTTC. Translated, it gives CASSSRLAGSSYNEQFF.

The V and J genes are TRBV4-1 and TRBJ1-6; D gene uncertain. The germline CDR1 and CDR2 sequences are MGHRA and YSYEKL. The CDR3 sequence is 17 residues long. Between the trimmed V and J ends, which lost 0 bases and 9 bases, there was a span of 18 bases. The CDR3 nucleotides read TGCGCCAGCAGCCAAGATCGTGTAGATGTCGGTGGTTCACCCCTCCACTTT. Translating gives CASSQDRVDVGGSPLHF.

The rearrangement joins TRBV9 to TRBJ2-1; TRBD1 aligns across 9 bases. The V gene's germline CDR1 is SGDLS and CDR2 YYNGEE. The CDR3 has 17 residues. V shed 4 bases, J shed 2 bases, and the junction held 10 bases outside the gene matches. Here the CDR3 reads CASSRYGTGSTYNEQFF. CDR3 nucleotide sequence: TGTGCCAGCAGCCGTTATGGGACAGGGAGTACCTACAATGAGCAGTTCTTC. Using reference TRBV9 and TRBJ2-1 for the parts outside the CDR3, the full variable domain is DSGVTQTPKHLITATGQRVTLRCSPRSGDLSVYWYQQSLDQGLQFLIQYYNGEERAKGNILERFSAQQFPDLHSELNLSSLELGDSALYFCASSRYGTGSTYNEQFFGPGTRLTVL.

This chain uses TRBV6-4 with TRBJ2-2; the D gene is possibly TRBD1 (7 bases). This CDR3 has 16 residues. Trimming removed 0 bases at V and 4 bases at J, with 12 bases between. The germline V gene has CDR1 MRHNA and CDR2 SNTAGT. CDR3 sequence reads: CASSDSEGASTGELFF. The CDR3 DNA reads as TGTGCCAGCAGTGACTCGGAGGGGGCGAGCACCGGGGAGCTGTTTTTT.

This sequence joins TRBV5-4 and TRBJ2-2; 9 nucleotides line up with TRBD2. This CDR3 is 15 amino acids long. V was pared by 2 bases and J by 3 bases, with 2 bases of the junction left unmatched. Per germline, CDR1 SGHNT and CDR2 YYREEE (reference sequence). CDR3 nucleotide sequence: TGTGCCAGCAGCTTTAGCGGGAGTTACACCGGGGAGCTGTTTTTT. It yields the protein CASSFSGSYTGELFF.

The V gene is TRBV13, the J gene TRBJ2-1, with TRBD2 matching 7 bases. The length of the CDR3 is 16 residues. CDR1 is PRHDT, CDR2 FYEKMQ, per germline (reference sequence). V lost 5 bases, J lost 4 bases, and 11 bases stayed unmatched. The CDR3 bases are TGTGCCAGCAGCCCCCCTTTGGGCGGGAGTTACAATGAGCAGTTCTTC. Protein: CASSPPLGGSYNEQFF. The variable domain in full, completed from reference TRBV13 and TRBJ2-1, reads AAGVIQSPRHLIKEKRETATLKCYPIPRHDTVYWYQQGPGQDPQFLISFYEKMQSDKGSIPDRFSAQQFSDYHSELNMSSLELGDSALYFCASSPPLGGSYNEQFFGPGTRLTVL.

This chain joins TRBV28 and TRBJ2-7; 7 bases align to TRBD1. V dropped 3 bases and J dropped 3; count of bases not matched to a gene: 5. The CDR3 contains 14 residues. Germline assignment: CDR1 MDHEN and CDR2 SYDVKM. CDR3 nucleotide sequence: TGTGCCAGCAGTTTGGCACAGGGGAACTACGAGCAGTACTTC. The encoded protein is CASSLAQGNYEQYF. The variable domain in full, completed from reference TRBV28 and TRBJ2-7, reads DVKVTQSSRYLVKRTGEKVFLECVQDMDHENMFWYRQDPGLGLRLIYFSYDVKMKEKGDIPEGYSVSREKKERFSLILESASTNQTSMYLCASSLAQGNYEQYFGPGTRLTVT.

The chain is built from TRBV6-4 and TRBJ1-6, with a weak D call TRBD1 (6 bases). This CDR3 region has 13 residues. V was trimmed by 4 bases and J by 5 bases, leaving 6 bases between them. Germline assignment: CDR1 MRHNA and CDR2 SNTAGT. CDR3 in DNA: TGTGCCAGCAGTGGGACAGATAATTCACCCCTCCACTTT. Translated: CASSGTDNSPLHF.

DNA of the CDR3: TGTGCCAGTAGTATGACAGGAGGTGCGGAGACCCAGTACTTC. This codes for CASSMTGGAETQYF. The chain employs TRBV19 and TRBJ2-5, with a weak D call TRBD1 (6 bases). The CDR3 has 14 residues. The germline V and J ends were trimmed by 3 bases and 5 bases, with 13 bases remaining between them. The germline V gene has CDR1 LNHDA and CDR2 SQIVND (reference sequence).

This clone was seen a single time. The genes are TRBV6-5 and TRBJ1-5; D possibly corresponds to TRBD1 (5 bases). Germline CDR1 reads MNHEY; CDR2 reads SVGAGI. The CDR3 has 16 residues. Trimming cost V 0 bases and J 6 bases, with 15 bases left between them. The CDR3 DNA sequence: TGTGCCAGCAGTTACTCGGCCCCCTCGGGGGTTCAGCCCCAGCATTTT. This sequence encodes CASSYSAPSGVQPQHF.

The chain links TRBV15 to TRBJ2-1; the match to TRBD2 covers 14 bases. With V trimmed by 3 bases and J by 2 bases, 0 bases remained unmatched. Germline loops: CDR1 LNHNV, CDR2 YYDKDF (reference sequence). The CDR3 sequence is 16 residues long. This CDR3 is CATSRTSGGAYNEQFF. DNA for the CDR3: TGTGCCACCAGCAGGACTAGCGGGGGGGCCTACAATGAGCAGTTCTTC.

The CDR3 nucleotides are TGTGCCAGTACGGGGGAGGATACGCAGTATTTT. Translation: CASTGEDTQYF. The chain couples TRBV19 to TRBJ2-3; maybe TRBD2 (6 bases). The germline V and J ends were trimmed by 7 bases and 6 bases, with 8 bases remaining between them. Germline V gene data show CDR1 as LNHDA and CDR2 as SQIVND (reference sequence). The CDR3 has 11 residues.

The chain couples TRBV4-3 to TRBJ2-7; the match to TRBD2 covers 14 bases. V lost 3 bases and J lost 2; bases outside the gene matches: 0. The CDR3 has 15 amino acids. Germline V gene data show CDR1 as LGHNA and CDR2 as YSLEER. The CDR3 DNA reads TGCGCCAGCAGCCAGGGACTAGCGGGAGCCTACGAGCAGTACTTC. Its translation: CASSQGLAGAYEQYF.

The rearrangement links TRBV9 to TRBJ2-3; 14 bases fit TRBD2. The V gene's germline CDR1 is SGDLS and CDR2 YYNGEE. Losses at the gene ends were 3 bases for V and 6 bases for J; bases not matched to a gene: 12. There are 18 residues in the CDR3. The CDR3 nucleotides read TGTGCCAGCAGCGCCACCTTGGGACTAGCGGGAGCTTCGGATACGCAGTATTTT. This codes for CASSATLGLAGASDTQYF.

V and J are TRBV5-1 and TRBJ1-2, with 10 positions matching TRBD1. The junction had 8 bases not matched to a gene; V was cut back by 4 bases and J by 8 bases. The CDR3 contains 14 residues. Germline assignment: CDR1 SGHRS and CDR2 YFSETQ. CDR3 amino acids: CASSAAGTGVGYTF. CDR3 nucleotide sequence: TGCGCCAGCAGCGCCGCCGGGACAGGGGTCGGCTACACCTTC.

The chain couples TRBV10-2 to TRBJ2-1, with D perhaps matching TRBD1 (5 bases). The CDR3 runs 12 residues. V shed 6 bases and J shed 4 bases, with 7 bases lying between them. Germline values: CDR1 WSHSY, CDR2 SAAADI. The CDR3 region is CASRGAYNEQFF. The CDR3 region has the DNA TGCGCCAGCAGAGGGGCTTACAATGAGCAGTTCTTC.

A few counts support this clone. The V call is TRBV7-8, the J call TRBJ1-2, with D perhaps matching TRBD1 (6 bases). The CDR3 is 15 amino acids. Trimming removed 5 bases from V and 6 bases from J, with 19 bases in between. Germline CDR1 is SGHVS and CDR2 is FQNEAQ. As DNA, the CDR3 is TGTGCCAGCAGCCATACAATCGCAGGGGTGGATGGCTACACCTTC. This sequence encodes CASSHTIAGVDGYTF.